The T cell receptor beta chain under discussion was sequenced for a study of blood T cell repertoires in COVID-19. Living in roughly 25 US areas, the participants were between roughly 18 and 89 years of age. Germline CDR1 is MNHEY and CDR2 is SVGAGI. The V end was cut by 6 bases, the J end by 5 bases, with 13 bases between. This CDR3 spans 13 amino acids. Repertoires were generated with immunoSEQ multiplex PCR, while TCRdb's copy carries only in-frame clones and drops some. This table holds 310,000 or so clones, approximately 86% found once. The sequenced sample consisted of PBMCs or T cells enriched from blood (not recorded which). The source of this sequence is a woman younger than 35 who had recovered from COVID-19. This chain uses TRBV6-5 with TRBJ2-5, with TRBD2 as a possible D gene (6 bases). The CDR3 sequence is CASSLRRGETQYF. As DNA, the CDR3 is TGTGCCAGCAGCCTCCGCCGGGGGGAGACCCAGTACTTC.